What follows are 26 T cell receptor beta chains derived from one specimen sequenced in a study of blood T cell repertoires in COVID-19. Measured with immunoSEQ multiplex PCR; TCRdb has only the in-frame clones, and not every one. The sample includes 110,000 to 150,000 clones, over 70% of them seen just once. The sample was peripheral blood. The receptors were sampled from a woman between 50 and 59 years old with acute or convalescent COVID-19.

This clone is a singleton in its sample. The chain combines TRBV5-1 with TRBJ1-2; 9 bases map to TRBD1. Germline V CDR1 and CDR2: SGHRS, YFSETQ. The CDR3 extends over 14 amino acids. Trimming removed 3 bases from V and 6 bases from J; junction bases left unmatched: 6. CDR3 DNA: TGCGCCAGCAGCTCGGGACAGGGAGGGGATGGCTACACCTTC. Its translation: CASSSGQGGDGYTF. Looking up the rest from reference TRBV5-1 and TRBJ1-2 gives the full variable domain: KAGVTQTPRYLIKTRGQQVTLSCSPISGHRSVSWYQQTPGQGLQFLFEYFSETQRNKGNFPGRFSGRQFSNSRSEMNVSTLELGDSALYLCASSSGQGGDGYTFGSGTRLTVV.

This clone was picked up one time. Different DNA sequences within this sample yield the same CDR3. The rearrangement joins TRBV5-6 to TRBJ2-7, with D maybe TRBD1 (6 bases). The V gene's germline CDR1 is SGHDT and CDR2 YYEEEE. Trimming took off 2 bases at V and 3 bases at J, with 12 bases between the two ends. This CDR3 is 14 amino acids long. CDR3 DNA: TGTGCCAGCAGCTTAGGGGGAGCCCACTACGAGCAGTACTTC. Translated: CASSLGGAHYEQYF.

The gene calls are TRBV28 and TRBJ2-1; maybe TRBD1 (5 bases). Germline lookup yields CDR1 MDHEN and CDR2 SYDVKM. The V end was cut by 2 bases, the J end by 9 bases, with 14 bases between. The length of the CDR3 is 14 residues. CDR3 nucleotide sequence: TGTGCCAGCAGTTTAGGGCAGCCAGGGCGTGAGCAGTTCTTC. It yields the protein CASSLGQPGREQFF.

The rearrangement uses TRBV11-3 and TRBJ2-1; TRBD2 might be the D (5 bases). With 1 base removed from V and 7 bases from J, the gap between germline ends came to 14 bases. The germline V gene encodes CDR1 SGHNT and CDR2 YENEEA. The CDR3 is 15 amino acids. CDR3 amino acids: CASSLAHSSGNEQFF. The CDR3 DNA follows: TGTGCCAGCAGCTTAGCCCATTCGTCGGGGAATGAGCAGTTCTTC.

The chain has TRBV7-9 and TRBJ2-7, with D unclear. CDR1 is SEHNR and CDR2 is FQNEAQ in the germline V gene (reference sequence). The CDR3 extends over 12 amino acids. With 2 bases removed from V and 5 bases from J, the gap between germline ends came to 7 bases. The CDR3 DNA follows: TGTGCCAGCAGCTTACCAATCCACGAGCAGTACTTC. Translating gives CASSLPIHEQYF.

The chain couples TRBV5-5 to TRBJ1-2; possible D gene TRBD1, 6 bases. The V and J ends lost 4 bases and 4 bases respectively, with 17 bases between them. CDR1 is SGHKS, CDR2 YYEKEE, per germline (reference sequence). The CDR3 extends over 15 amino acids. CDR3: CASSTLQGKSYGYTF. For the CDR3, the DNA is TGTGCCAGCAGCACACTACAGGGTAAGAGCTATGGCTACACCTTC.

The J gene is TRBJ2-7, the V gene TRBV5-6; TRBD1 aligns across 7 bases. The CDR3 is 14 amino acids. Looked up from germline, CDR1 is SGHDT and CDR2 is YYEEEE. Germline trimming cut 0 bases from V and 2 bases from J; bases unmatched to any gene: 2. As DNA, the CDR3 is TGTGCCAGCAGCTTGGGGCAGGGGGCCTACGAGCAGTACTTC. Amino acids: CASSLGQGAYEQYF.

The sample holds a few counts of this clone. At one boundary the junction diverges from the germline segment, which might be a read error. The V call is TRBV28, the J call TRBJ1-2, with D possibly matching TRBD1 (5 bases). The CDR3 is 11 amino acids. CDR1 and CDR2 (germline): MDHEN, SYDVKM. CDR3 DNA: TGTGCCAGCAGTTTATCTGCCAGGGTAGATTTC. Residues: CASSLSARVDF.

The CDR3 spells CASSPSKLAGVETQYF. The CDR3 bases are TGTGCCAGCAGCCCATCCAAGCTAGCGGGAGTGGAGACCCAGTACTTC. The chain employs TRBV5-4 and TRBJ2-5; 10 nucleotides align to TRBD2. The CDR3 totals 16 residues. Germline lookup yields CDR1 SGHNT and CDR2 YYREEE (reference sequence). The V segment lost 4 bases and the J segment 5 bases; nucleotides outside the gene matches: 11.

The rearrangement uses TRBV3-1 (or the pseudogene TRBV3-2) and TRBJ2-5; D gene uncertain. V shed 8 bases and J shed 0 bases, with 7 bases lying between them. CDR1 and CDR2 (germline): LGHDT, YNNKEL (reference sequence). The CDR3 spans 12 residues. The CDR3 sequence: CASVRDQETQYF. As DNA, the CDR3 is TGTGCCAGCGTCCGGGACCAAGAGACCCAGTACTTC.

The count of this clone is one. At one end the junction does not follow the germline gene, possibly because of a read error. The CDR3 DNA reads TGTGCTAGCAGCCGCGGGGCCAGCTCCTACAATGAGCAGTTCTTC. Protein product: CASSRGASSYNEQFF. The rearrangement uses TRBV7-7 and TRBJ2-1; weak D call: TRBD2 (6 bases). CDR1 SSHAT and CDR2 FNYEAQ come from the germline V gene (reference sequence). The CDR3 loop spans 15 amino acids.

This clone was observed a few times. For the CDR3, the DNA is TGTGCCAGCAGCCAAGATCTGGGGGGAGTGCCGCCCCAGCATTTT. This translates into CASSQDLGGVPPQHF. The rearrangement links TRBV4-2 to TRBJ1-5, with D perhaps matching TRBD1 (5 bases). The CDR3 extends over 15 amino acids. CDR1 is LGHNA and CDR2 is YNFKEQ in the germline V gene. V dropped 0 bases and J dropped 9 bases, with 15 bases sitting between them.

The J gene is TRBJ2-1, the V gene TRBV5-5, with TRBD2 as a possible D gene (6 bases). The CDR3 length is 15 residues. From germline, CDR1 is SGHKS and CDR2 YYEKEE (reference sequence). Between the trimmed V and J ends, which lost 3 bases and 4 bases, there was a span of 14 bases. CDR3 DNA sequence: TGTGCCAGCAGCTATGCGGGACGGCTATACAATGAGCAGTTCTTC. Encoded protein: CASSYAGRLYNEQFF.

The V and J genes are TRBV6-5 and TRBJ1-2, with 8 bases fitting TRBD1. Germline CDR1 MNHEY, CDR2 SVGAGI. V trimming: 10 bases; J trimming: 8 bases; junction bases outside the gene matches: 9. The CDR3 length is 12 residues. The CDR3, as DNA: TGTGCCACCCGGACAGGGAAGGTGGGCTACACCTTC. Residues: CATRTGKVGYTF.

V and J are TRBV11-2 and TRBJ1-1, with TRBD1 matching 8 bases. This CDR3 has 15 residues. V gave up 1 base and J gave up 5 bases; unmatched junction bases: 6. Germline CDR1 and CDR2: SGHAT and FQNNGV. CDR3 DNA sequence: TGTGCCAGCAGCTTAGTTTCAGGGGGCTGGACTGAAGCTTTCTTT. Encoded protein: CASSLVSGGWTEAFF.

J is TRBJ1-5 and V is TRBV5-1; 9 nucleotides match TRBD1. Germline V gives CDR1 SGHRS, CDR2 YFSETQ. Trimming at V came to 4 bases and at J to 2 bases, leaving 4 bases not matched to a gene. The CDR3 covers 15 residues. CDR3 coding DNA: TGCGCCAGCAGCCTCCGGGACAGGGGCAATCAGCCCCAGCATTTT. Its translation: CASSLRDRGNQPQHF.

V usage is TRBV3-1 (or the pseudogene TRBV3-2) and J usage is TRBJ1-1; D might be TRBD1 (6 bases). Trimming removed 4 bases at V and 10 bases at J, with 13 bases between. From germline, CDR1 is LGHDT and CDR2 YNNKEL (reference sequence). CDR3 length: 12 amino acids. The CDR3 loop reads CASSPTDSGAFF. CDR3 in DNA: TGTGCCAGCAGCCCTACGGACAGCGGAGCTTTCTTT.

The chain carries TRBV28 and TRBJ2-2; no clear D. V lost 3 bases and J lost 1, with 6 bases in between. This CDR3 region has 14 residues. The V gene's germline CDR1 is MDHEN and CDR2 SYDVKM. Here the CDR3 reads CASSFHRNTGELFF. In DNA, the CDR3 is TGTGCCAGCAGTTTTCACAGGAACACCGGGGAGCTGTTTTTT.

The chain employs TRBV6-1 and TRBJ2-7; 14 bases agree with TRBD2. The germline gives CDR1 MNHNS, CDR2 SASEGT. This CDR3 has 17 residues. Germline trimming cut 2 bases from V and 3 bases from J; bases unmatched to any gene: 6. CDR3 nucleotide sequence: TGTGCCAGCAGTGAAAGCGCTGGACTAGCGGGAGGCTACGAGCAGTACTTC. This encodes CASSESAGLAGGYEQYF.

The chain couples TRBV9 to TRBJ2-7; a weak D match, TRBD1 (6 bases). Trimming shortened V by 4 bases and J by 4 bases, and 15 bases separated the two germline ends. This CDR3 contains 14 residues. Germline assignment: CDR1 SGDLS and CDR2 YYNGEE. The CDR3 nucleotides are TGTGCCAGCAGCCCTGCCGGGACAAAATACGAGCAGTACTTC. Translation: CASSPAGTKYEQYF.

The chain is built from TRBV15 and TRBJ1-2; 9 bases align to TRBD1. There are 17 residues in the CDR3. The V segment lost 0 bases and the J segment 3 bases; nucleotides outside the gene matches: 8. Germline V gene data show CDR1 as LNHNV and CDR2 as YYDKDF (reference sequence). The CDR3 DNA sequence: TGTGCCACCAGCAGAGATACGTGGGGACAGGGTGACTATGGCTACACCTTC. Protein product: CATSRDTWGQGDYGYTF.

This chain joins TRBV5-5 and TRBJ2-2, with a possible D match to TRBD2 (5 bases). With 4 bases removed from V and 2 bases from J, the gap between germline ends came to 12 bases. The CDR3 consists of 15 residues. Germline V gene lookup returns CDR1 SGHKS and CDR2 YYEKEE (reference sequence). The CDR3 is CASSPGRGNTGELFF. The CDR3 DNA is TGTGCCAGCAGCCCCGGACGGGGAAACACCGGGGAGCTGTTTTTT.

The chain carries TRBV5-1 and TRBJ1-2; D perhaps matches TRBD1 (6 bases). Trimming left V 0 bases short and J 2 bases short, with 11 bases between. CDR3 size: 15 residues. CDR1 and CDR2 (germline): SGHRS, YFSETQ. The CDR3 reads CASSLATGPNYGYTF. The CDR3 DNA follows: TGCGCCAGCAGCTTGGCCACAGGGCCCAACTATGGCTACACCTTC.

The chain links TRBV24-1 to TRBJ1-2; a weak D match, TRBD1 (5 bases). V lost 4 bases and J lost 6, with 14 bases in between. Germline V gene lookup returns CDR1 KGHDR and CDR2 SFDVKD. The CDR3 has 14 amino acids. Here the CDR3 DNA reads TGTGCCACCAGTGACCCGCCCAGGGTGGATGGCTACACCTTC. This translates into CATSDPPRVDGYTF.

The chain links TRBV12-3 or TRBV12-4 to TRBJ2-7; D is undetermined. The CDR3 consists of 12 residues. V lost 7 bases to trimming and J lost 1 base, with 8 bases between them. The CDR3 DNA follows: TGTGCCAGCACCCAGGATTCCTACGAGCAGTACTTC. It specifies CASTQDSYEQYF.

The CDR3 nucleotides are TGTGCCAGTAGTATGGGGGCTTTTTTAAATTCACCCCTCCACTTT. Translation gives CASSMGAFLNSPLHF. V gene TRBV19 combines with J gene TRBJ1-6; tentative D call: TRBD1 (6 bases). This CDR3 is built from 15 residues. V lost 3 bases and J 7 bases, leaving 13 bases between the germline ends. Per the germline V gene, CDR1 is LNHDA and CDR2 is SQIVND (reference sequence).